The 21 T cell receptor beta chains given below trace back to one sample, sequenced in a study of shared clonotypes between healthy human individuals. Clones were read by immunoSEQ multiplex PCR, and TCRdb kept only the in-frame ones, dropping some. Of roughly 86,000 clones in the sample, 60% to 70% were seen once. The sequencing input was memory CD8+ T cells sorted from blood. Subset here: CD45RO+ cells pooled with CCR7-negative TemRA cells. The receptors shown here come from a man aged 25 to 40 in good health.

The table lists this clone with many counts. This chain joins TRBV28 and TRBJ2-3; 7 bases align to TRBD2. J gave up 3 bases and V 7 bases, and 7 bases lay outside the gene matches. The V gene's germline CDR1 is MDHEN and CDR2 SYDVKM. The CDR3 runs to 14 residues. The CDR3: CASNRDYGTDTQYF. DNA for the CDR3: TGTGCCAGCAATCGGGACTACGGGACAGATACGCAGTATTTT. Full variable domain (rest looked up from reference TRBV28 and TRBJ2-3): DVKVTQSSRYLVKRTGEKVFLECVQDMDHENMFWYRQDPGLGLRLIYFSYDVKMKEKGDIPEGYSVSREKKERFSLILESASTNQTSMYLCASNRDYGTDTQYFGPGTRLTVL.

In this sample, this clone turned up once. DNA of the CDR3: TGTGCCACCAGAGCGAGTTCCACGAACACCGGGGAGCTGTTTTTT. Protein: CATRASSTNTGELFF. The chain has TRBV6-1 and TRBJ2-2; D remains ambiguous. Germline assignment: CDR1 MNHNS and CDR2 SASEGT. The germline V and J ends were trimmed by 10 bases and 0 bases, with 15 bases remaining between them. The CDR3 has 15 amino acids.

The chain links TRBV6-5 to TRBJ2-2, with a possible D match to TRBD1 (6 bases). Germline loops: CDR1 MNHEY, CDR2 SVGAGI. Trimming shortened V by 2 bases and J by 5 bases, and 12 bases separated the two germline ends. This CDR3 spans 15 amino acids. In nucleotides, the CDR3 is TGTGCCAGCAGTTACAAACAGGGAGTAACCGGGGAGCTGTTTTTT. This translates into CASSYKQGVTGELFF.

J is TRBJ2-1 and V is TRBV7-3; D is possibly TRBD2 (6 bases). With 5 bases removed from V and 3 bases from J, the gap between germline ends came to 14 bases. The CDR3 covers 15 residues. Germline lookup yields CDR1 SGHTA and CDR2 FQGTGA. The chain's CDR3 is CASSRTSFGYNEQFF. In DNA, the CDR3 is TGTGCCAGCAGCCGTACTAGCTTTGGCTACAATGAGCAGTTCTTC.

The chain combines TRBV7-8 with TRBJ1-5, with 10 bases matching TRBD1. The CDR3 is 18 amino acids. V dropped 5 bases and J dropped 6; count of bases not matched to a gene: 16. From germline, CDR1 is SGHVS and CDR2 FQNEAQ. The CDR3: CASSPGGTRQGAAQPQHF. Written as DNA, the CDR3 is TGTGCCAGCAGCCCGGGGGGAACACGACAGGGGGCGGCTCAGCCCCAGCATTTT. Looking up the rest from reference TRBV7-8 and TRBJ1-5 gives the full variable domain: GAGVSQSPRYKVAKRGQDVALRCDPISGHVSLFWYQQALGQGPEFLTYFQNEAQLDKSGLPSDRFFAERPEGSVSTLKIQRTQQEDSAVYLCASSPGGTRQGAAQPQHFGDGTRLSIL.

The chain couples TRBV7-2 to TRBJ2-7; 7 bases are a match to TRBD2. Germline values: CDR1 SGHTA, CDR2 FQGNSA. This CDR3 contains 17 residues. The trim removed 1 base at V and 4 bases at J, leaving 13 bases unmatched. For the CDR3, the DNA is TGTGCCAGCAGCTTAGAAAGTTTGGGAGGGGCGGTTTACGAGCAGTACTTC. Translating gives CASSLESLGGAVYEQYF. Based on the CDR3 plus reference TRBV7-2 and TRBJ2-7, the full variable domain is GAGVSQSPSNKVTEKGKDVELRCDPISGHTALYWYRQSLGQGLEFLIYFQGNSAPDKSGLPSDRFSAERTGGSVSTLTIQRTQQEDSAVYLCASSLESLGGAVYEQYFGPGTRLTVT.

This clone was picked up one time. The chain carries TRBV9 and TRBJ2-7, with 8 positions matching TRBD1. Germline lookup yields CDR1 SGDLS and CDR2 YYNGEE. This CDR3 has 14 amino acids. V shed 4 bases, J shed 3 bases, and the junction held 6 bases outside the gene matches. The DNA of the CDR3 is TGTGCCAGCAGCTCACAGGGGGAAGACTACGAGCAGTACTTC. It translates to CASSSQGEDYEQYF.

The chain employs TRBV25-1 and TRBJ2-7, with TRBD2 as a possible D gene (7 bases). CDR3 length: 13 residues. Trimming pared 9 bases from V and 0 bases from J, leaving 12 bases between. Germline CDR1 and CDR2: MGHDK and SYGVNS. CDR3 amino acids: CARRGEGSYEQYF. The CDR3 DNA sequence: TGTGCCAGGAGGGGGGAGGGCTCCTACGAGCAGTACTTC.

The rearrangement links TRBV28 to TRBJ2-7, with TRBD2 as a possible D gene (5 bases). The CDR3 spans 15 residues. Germline assignment: CDR1 MDHEN and CDR2 SYDVKM. Trimming took off 5 bases at V and 3 bases at J, with 17 bases between the two ends. CDR3 DNA: TGTGCCAGCAGTCCACCCGGACTGGGAAGCTACGAGCAGTACTTC. It codes for CASSPPGLGSYEQYF.

This clone was recorded a few times. This chain uses TRBV7-9 with TRBJ2-5; TRBD2 matches at 13 bases. The CDR3 is 15 residues long. V lost 3 bases, J lost 3 bases, and 1 base stayed unmatched. Looked up from germline, CDR1 is SEHNR and CDR2 is FQNEAQ (reference sequence). The CDR3 DNA follows: TGTGCCAGCAGCTTCGGACTAGCGGGAGAAGAGACCCAGTACTTC. It is translated as CASSFGLAGEETQYF. The full variable domain, completed using reference TRBV7-9 and TRBJ2-5, is DTGVSQNPRHKITKRGQNVTFRCDPISEHNRLYWYRQTLGQGPEFLTYFQNEAQLEKSRLLSDRFSAERPKGSFSTLEIQRTEQGDSAMYLCASSFGLAGEETQYFGPGTRLLVL.

There are a few counts of this clone. This chain uses TRBV19 with TRBJ2-2; D gene uncertain. V lost 4 bases, J lost 3 bases, and 12 bases lay in between. The germline CDR1 and CDR2 sequences are LNHDA and SQIVND (reference sequence). The CDR3 sequence is 15 residues long. This CDR3 is CASSTIAVDTGELFF. CDR3 coding DNA: TGTGCCAGTAGTACCATCGCGGTGGACACCGGGGAGCTGTTTTTT.

This clone has more than one count but fewer than ten. The chain is built from TRBV27 and TRBJ2-7; 11 bases match TRBD1. There are 14 residues in the CDR3. Germline-derived CDR1 and CDR2 are MNHEY and SMNVEV (reference sequence). V shed 5 bases, J shed 3 bases, and the junction held 3 bases outside the gene matches. The CDR3: CASSTGTGGYEQYF. The DNA for the CDR3 is TGTGCCAGCAGTACCGGGACAGGGGGCTACGAGCAGTACTTC.

This chain joins TRBV6-1 and TRBJ1-1, with a possible D match to TRBD1 (5 bases). The V gene's germline CDR1 is MNHNS and CDR2 SASEGT. The CDR3 is 15 residues long. V lost 4 bases and J lost 3, with 15 bases in between. CDR3 sequence (DNA): TGTGCCAGCAGTGTGCGGGGCCGAGGATACACTGAAGCTTTCTTT. As protein: CASSVRGRGYTEAFF.

This clone has a handful of counts. The V and J genes are TRBV7-6 and TRBJ2-2; unclear D gene. CDR3 size: 12 residues. Looked up from germline, CDR1 is SGHVS and CDR2 is FNYEAQ. The V end lost 6 bases, the J end lost 4 bases, and 6 bases lay between the germline ends. The DNA for the CDR3 is TGTGCCAGCAGTCATAGCACCGGGGAGCTGTTTTTT. This encodes CASSHSTGELFF.

This clone was detected only once. The chain carries TRBV12-5 and TRBJ2-2; possible D gene TRBD1, 5 bases. Germline values: CDR1 LGHNT, CDR2 FRNRAP. This CDR3 spans 13 amino acids. Trimming shortened V by 0 bases and J by 9 bases, and 8 bases separated the two germline ends. The CDR3: CASGLVNRRELFF. The CDR3 DNA sequence: TGTGCTAGTGGTTTGGTGAACAGGAGGGAGCTGTTTTTT.

The chain has TRBV7-2 and TRBJ2-7, with 10 bases fitting TRBD2. The CDR3 covers 16 residues. J lost 1 base, V lost 0 bases, and 3 bases had no gene match. The germline V gene has CDR1 SGHTA and CDR2 FQGNSA. The CDR3 bases are TGTGCCAGCAGCTTAGCAACTAGCGGGGCATCCTACGAGCAGTACTTC. It codes for CASSLATSGASYEQYF.

This clone has a single count. A much larger clone is a single base away; this may be a read error. V is TRBV9 and J is TRBJ2-1; 10 bases agree with TRBD2. The junction had 0 bases not matched to a gene; V was cut back by 3 bases and J by 0 bases. The V gene's germline CDR1 is SGDLS and CDR2 YYNGEE. This CDR3 region has 15 residues. The CDR3: CASSASGSSYNEQFF. In nucleotides, the CDR3 is TGTGCCAGCAGCGCTAGCGGGAGCTCCTACAATGAGCAGTTCTTC.

The count of this clone is one. The chain uses TRBV6-5 and TRBJ2-1; the D is unclear. Germline CDR1 and CDR2: MNHEY and SVGAGI. The length of the CDR3 is 12 residues. V lost 7 bases and J lost 5, with 9 bases in between. CDR3 nucleotide sequence: TGTGCCAGCATGTCAGGAGACAATGAGCAGTTCTTC. Its translation: CASMSGDNEQFF.

The gene calls are TRBV28 and TRBJ2-7; tentatively, D is TRBD1 (6 bases). The V end was cut by 5 bases, the J end by 7 bases, with 18 bases between. This CDR3 region has 14 residues. Looked up from germline, CDR1 is MDHEN and CDR2 is SYDVKM. The CDR3 nucleotides read TGTGCCAGCAGTCCTGACGCCTCGAGGGGGGAGCAGTACTTC. This codes for CASSPDASRGEQYF.

The chain combines TRBV6-1 with TRBJ2-3, with 7 nucleotides matching TRBD2. Germline V gene lookup returns CDR1 MNHNS and CDR2 SASEGT. Unmatched junction bases numbered 7, after V lost 7 bases and J lost 0 bases. The CDR3 contains 15 residues. CDR3 loop: CASKRQTSSTDTQYF. The CDR3 nucleotides read TGTGCCAGCAAGCGCCAGACTAGCAGCACAGATACGCAGTATTTT.

The chain uses TRBV5-6 and TRBJ2-2; the match to TRBD2 covers 11 bases. J gave up 1 base and V 4 bases, and 6 bases lay outside the gene matches. Germline lookup yields CDR1 SGHDT and CDR2 YYEEEE. The CDR3 totals 17 residues. This chain's CDR3 is CASSTLLAGENTGELFF. The CDR3 nucleotides read TGTGCCAGCAGCACCTTACTAGCGGGAGAGAACACCGGGGAGCTGTTTTTT.